Following are 18 T cell receptor beta chains from one sample sequenced in a study of low-dose radiotherapy and immunotherapy resistance in tumors. Both TCRalpha and TCRbeta chains were reverse transcribed with V-gene-specific primers. The TCRs were subjected to amplification over approximately 19 PCR cycles employing a constant-region primer in conjunction with a V-primer adapter. TCRdb analysed the reads with MiXCR anew, one entry per CDR3 protein. The sample has some 100,000 distinct CDR3 sequences, around 21% seen once. Time point noted: after trial treatment. Treatment specified: LDRT plus nivolumab, ipilimumab, low-dose cyclophosphamide and aspirin (RACIN trial). The specimen comprised PBMCs, sampled after low-dose radiotherapy plus immunotherapy. All receptors derive from a male donor with prostate cancer.

As concerns this clonotype: This likely traces to a read error, being one base from a far larger clone. This rearrangement joins TRBV29-1 to TRBJ2-1, with no clear D. Germline assignment: CDR1 SQVTM and CDR2 ANQGSEA. V was clipped by 7 bases and J by 10 bases, with 20 bases between them. This CDR3 has 13 amino acids. CDR3 sequence reads: CSATTWGGSEQFF. The CDR3 nucleotides are TGCAGCGCAACGACCTGGGGTGGATCCGAGCAGTTCTTC.

At least ten counts were recorded for this clonotype. The rearrangement uses TRBV18 and TRBJ1-6, with D unresolved. The CDR3 is 15 residues long. Germline CDR1 reads KGHSH; CDR2 reads LQKENI. Trimming took 4 bases from V and 8 from J, leaving 15 bases between them. The CDR3 protein is CASSLGRPRDSPLHF. The CDR3, as DNA: TGTGCCAGCTCACTCGGACGGCCTCGCGATTCACCCCTCCACTTT.

A word on this clonotype: One end of the junction is discordant with germline, which a read error may explain. V and J are TRBV6-1 and TRBJ2-7; 11 bases align to TRBD1. There are 14 residues in the CDR3. Germline-derived CDR1 and CDR2 are MNHNS and SASEGT. In nucleotides, the CDR3 is TGTGCCAGCAGTTCCGGGACAGGGGGTTTTGATTGGGACTTC. It translates to CASSSGTGGFDWDF.

About this clonotype itself: This is likely an artifact of a read error, given a far larger clone one base away. The chain has TRBV13 and TRBJ2-7; 8 positions agree with TRBD1. Germline assignment: CDR1 PRHDT and CDR2 FYEKMQ (reference sequence). This CDR3 has 20 amino acids. The CDR3 coding sequence is TGTGCCAGCAGCTCCGCGGGGTGGAGCAGGGGGCGATACAGCTCCTACGAGGAGTACTTC. This sequence encodes CASSSAGWSRGRYSSYEEYF.

There are a few counts of this clonotype. The chain couples TRBV6-2 or TRBV6-3 to TRBJ2-1, with 10 bases fitting TRBD1. This CDR3 contains 15 residues. J was trimmed by 9 bases and V by 4 bases; bases with no gene match: 9. Germline loops: CDR1 MNHEY, CDR2 SVGEGT. CDR3 sequence reads: CASSLTGGGGGEQFF. CDR3 nucleotide sequence: TGTGCCAGCAGTTTGACAGGGGGCGGGGGCGGTGAGCAGTTCTTC.

With regard to this clonotype: A far larger clone differs by one base, so this is likely a read error. This rearrangement joins TRBV6-2 or TRBV6-3 to TRBJ2-1; 7 bases map to TRBD1. This CDR3 comprises 18 residues. V lost 0 bases and J lost 10; bases outside the gene matches: 18. Germline CDR1 MNHEY, CDR2 SVGEGT. For the CDR3, the DNA is TGTGCCAGCAGTTACTCCAAAAAAAGGGGGCCCCCCGCCTACGAGCAGTTCTTC. It translates to CASSYSKKRGPPAYEQFF.

This clonotype was observed a handful of times. This chain joins TRBV27 and TRBJ2-7; unclear D gene. V was cut by 8 bases and J by 4 bases, with 15 bases left in between. The CDR3 extends over 13 amino acids. Germline V gene data show CDR1 as MNHEY and CDR2 as SMNVEV (reference sequence). DNA of the CDR3: TGTGCCAGCGGAACCGCACCTCCATACGAGCAGTACTTC. Translation gives CASGTAPPYEQYF.

The sample holds many counts of this clonotype. The V and J genes are TRBV20-1 and TRBJ2-7; possible D gene TRBD2, 6 bases. This CDR3 spans 16 amino acids. Between the trimmed V and J ends, which lost 1 base and 0 bases, there was a span of 16 bases. Per the germline V gene, CDR1 is DFQATT and CDR2 is SNEGSKA (reference sequence). The CDR3 DNA is TGCAGTGCTAGAGGCTCGGCGCGGGGAATCTCCTACGAGCAGTACTTC. Protein sequence: CSARGSARGISYEQYF.

In its sample, this clonotype was seen once. The chain uses TRBV12-3 or TRBV12-4 and TRBJ1-6, with a weak D call TRBD1 (6 bases). The CDR3 is 15 amino acids. With 5 bases removed from V and 5 bases from J, the gap between germline ends came to 13 bases. In DNA form, the CDR3 reads TGTGCCAGCAGTACATACAGGGCTGATAATTCACCCCTCCACTTT. It yields the protein CASSTYRADNSPLHF.

This clonotype was seen repeatedly, ten times or more. The CDR3 protein is CASSSTPGQGRPYEQYF. CDR3 nucleotides: TGTGCCAGCAGCTCGACACCCGGACAGGGGCGCCCCTACGAGCAGTACTTC. The V call is TRBV13, the J call TRBJ2-7; 9 nucleotides match TRBD1. CDR1 PRHDT and CDR2 FYEKMQ come from the germline V gene (reference sequence). With 4 bases clipped from V and 2 bases from J, the junction kept 12 bases outside the gene matches. The CDR3 runs to 17 residues.

This clonotype has a handful of counts. CDR3: CASSFGGRSYNEQFF. CDR3 DNA sequence: TGTGCCAGCAGCTTCGGCGGGAGGTCCTACAATGAGCAGTTCTTC. The rearrangement links TRBV5-6 to TRBJ2-1; 8 bases are shared with TRBD2. The V segment lost 2 bases and the J segment 1 base; nucleotides outside the gene matches: 2. The germline CDR1 and CDR2 sequences are SGHDT and YYEEEE. CDR3 length equals 15 residues.

This clonotype has ten or more counts. The CDR3 nucleotides are TGCAGTGCTAGGTCGGACAGTTGGGAGACCCAGTACTTC. This gives the protein CSARSDSWETQYF. The chain combines TRBV20-1 with TRBJ2-5, with a tentative D call TRBD1 (6 bases). Trimming pared 3 bases from V and 5 bases from J, leaving 13 bases between. CDR3 size: 13 residues. Germline loops: CDR1 DFQATT, CDR2 SNEGSKA (reference sequence).

This clonotype was detected ten times or more. The chain has TRBV5-1 and TRBJ2-3; 9 bases are a match to TRBD2. The ends lost 4 bases at V and 3 bases at J; junction bases unmatched: 6. CDR1 SGHRS and CDR2 YFSETQ come from the germline V gene. This CDR3 contains 15 residues. The CDR3 nucleotides read TGCGCCAGCAGCCGGAGCGGGGGGAAGACAGATACGCAGTATTTT. The encoded protein is CASSRSGGKTDTQYF.

As for this clonotype: With a far larger clone one base away, a read error is the likely cause. The rearrangement uses TRBV18 and TRBJ2-1; possible D gene TRBD1, 6 bases. CDR1 is KGHSH and CDR2 is LQKENI in the germline V gene. V was trimmed by 3 bases and J by 10 bases, leaving 16 bases between them. This CDR3 is 14 amino acids long. The chain's CDR3 is CASSPNRDTYEQFF. CDR3 nucleotide sequence: TGTGCCAGCTCACCGAACAGGGATACCTACGAGCAGTTCTTC.

V and J are TRBV30 and TRBJ2-5, with D tentatively TRBD1 (6 bases). With 3 bases removed from V and 1 base from J, the gap between germline ends came to 12 bases. Per germline, CDR1 GTSNPN and CDR2 SVGIG (reference sequence). The CDR3 covers 14 residues. The CDR3 loop reads CAWSPRTVQETQYF. CDR3 nucleotide sequence: TGTGCCTGGAGCCCGAGGACAGTCCAAGAGACCCAGTACTTC.

The chain has TRBV2 and TRBJ2-1, with D possibly being TRBD2 (7 bases). V lost 7 bases to trimming and J lost 7 bases, with 14 bases between them. Per germline, CDR1 SNHLY and CDR2 FYNNEI. The CDR3 runs to 13 residues. CDR3 sequence: CASTWGGLNEQFF. The CDR3, as DNA: TGTGCCAGCACGTGGGGGGGCCTGAATGAGCAGTTCTTC. The full variable domain, in which reference TRBV2 and TRBJ2-1 provide the parts outside the CDR3, is EPEVTQTPSHQVTQMGQEVILRCVPISNHLYFYWYRQILGQKVEFLVSFYNNEISEKSEIFDDQFSVERPDGSNFTLKIRSTKLEDSAMYFCASTWGGLNEQFFGPGTRLTVL.

This clonotype was seen a few times. The chain carries TRBV5-1 and TRBJ2-5, with D unclear. This CDR3 has 15 amino acids. The germline V and J ends were trimmed by 0 bases and 4 bases, with 13 bases remaining between them. Germline V gene lookup returns CDR1 SGHRS and CDR2 YFSETQ. The CDR3 DNA is TGCGCCAGCAGCTTGGATTTACAGTACTTAGAGACCCAGTACTTC. Protein sequence: CASSLDLQYLETQYF. The variable domain in full, with the rest retrieved from reference TRBV5-1 and TRBJ2-5, is KAGVTQTPRYLIKTRGQQVTLSCSPISGHRSVSWYQQTPGQGLQFLFEYFSETQRNKGNFPGRFSGRQFSNSRSEMNVSTLELGDSALYLCASSLDLQYLETQYFGPGTRLLVL.

As for this clonotype: This likely reflects a read error, since a far larger clone is one base away. The chain carries TRBV6-6 and TRBJ1-2; no firm D call. The CDR3 runs to 13 residues. Germline V gene lookup returns CDR1 MNHNY and CDR2 SVGAGI (reference sequence). The CDR3 sequence: CTSTGNRLYGYTF. The CDR3 DNA is TGTACCAGCACGGGGAACAGACTCTATGGCTACACCTTC.